Sequencing of this TCR beta chain was carried out in a study of regulatory T cells in long-lasting Graves disease (dated by TCRdb to about 2021). With respect to the entire study: Patients with newly diagnosed Graves' disease had been on antithyroid drugs for under 3 months. TCR sequencing covered some 13 persistent and approximately 20 newly diagnosed Graves' disease patients, around 35 samples in total. Peripheral blood TCR sequencing and RNA sequencing compared persistent Graves' disease patients with newly diagnosed Graves' disease patients. The study was conducted in China and was registered as a clinical trial. Summary of the overall study and its limitations: TRBV28, TRBJ1-2 and TRBJ2-5 were preferentially used in persistent disease, while TRBV20-1 and TRBJ2-1 were favored in newly diagnosed disease. The study examined only peripheral blood because the primary lesion, thyroid tissue, could not be accessed. Sequencing and analysis were limited to the TCR beta chain. As a limitation, the authors acknowledged that the small sample size may reduce accuracy. Compared with newly diagnosed patients, persistent Graves' disease patients had lower TCR Shannon entropy and fewer highly expanded clones, which suggests clonal expansion. Patients with persistent disease shared more public clonotypes (approximately 2,500) than newly diagnosed patients did (more than 900).

The library was made by multiplex PCR. Sequencing used an Illumina HiSeq 4000. iRepertoire HTBI primers and Arm-PCR amplification of CDR3 regions were used to construct TCR beta libraries. PCR products were gel purified before sequencing. As for the original processing: Gene usage analysis of CDR3 amino acid clonotypes relied on the 60 to 65 TRBV and 14 TRBJ segments identified across samples. Filtered high-quality paired reads were merged into contigs using COPE and FqMerger. BLAST was used to align contigs to the IMGT TRBV, TRBD and TRBJ reference genes, and CDR3 was defined following IMGT. Clonotypes above 0.1% frequency were classified as highly expanded clones. Repertoire diversity was measured by Shannon entropy, and V-J evenness by the Gini coefficient. A clonotype was considered public if more than one individual shared it. TCRdb itself trimmed the public reads at Q25 with fastp, ran MiXCR and retained productive beta chains. Each entry merges the rows of one CDR3 protein and shows their most common DNA and genes. TCRdb assigned the V and J calls; the authors' analysis was not used. This sample has 200,000 to 250,000 distinct CDR3 sequences in its table, and around 16% of those were observed once. Approximately 20% of the sample lies in the top ten.

Here V drops 4 bases and J drops 5 bases, and the junction holds 15 bases not matched to any gene. Including cysteine and phenylalanine, the CDR3 has 17 amino acids. The only DNA kept is the CDR3, 51 bases in frame from the first base. CDR1 and CDR2, per the germline V gene, are KGHDR and SFDVKD. This specimen's time point label, per the study, means: newly diagnosed GD, antithyroid drugs for less than 3 months. For both TCR sequencing and RNA sequencing, RNA was extracted from PBMCs in TRIzol. Graves' disease was diagnosed according to American Thyroid Association guidelines. Patients were recruited from an endocrinology department in Xi'an, China. Each patient gave 7.5 to 10 milliliters of peripheral blood, collected in an EDTA anticoagulant tube. Ficoll Paque Plus density gradient separation was used to isolate PBMCs, and no further T cell sorting was performed. An Agilent 2100 Bioanalyzer and agarose gel were used to check RNA quality, while a NanoDrop 2000 measured RNA concentration.

This clonotype was recorded many times. Its antigen is not yet known. Base quality data are lacking; no much larger clone is found one base away. The chain links TRBV24-1 with TRBJ2-5; 7 of the junction bases match TRBD2. The material sequenced was peripheral blood mononuclear cells (PBMCs), taken at new diagnosis, from a patient treated with antithyroid drugs. This TCR was sampled from a female donor with Graves disease. The nucleotide sequence reads as follows: TGTGCCACCAGTGAACCGGGGGGAATTGGCATTGGGGAGACCCAGTACTTC. The resulting protein is CATSEPGGIGIGETQYF.